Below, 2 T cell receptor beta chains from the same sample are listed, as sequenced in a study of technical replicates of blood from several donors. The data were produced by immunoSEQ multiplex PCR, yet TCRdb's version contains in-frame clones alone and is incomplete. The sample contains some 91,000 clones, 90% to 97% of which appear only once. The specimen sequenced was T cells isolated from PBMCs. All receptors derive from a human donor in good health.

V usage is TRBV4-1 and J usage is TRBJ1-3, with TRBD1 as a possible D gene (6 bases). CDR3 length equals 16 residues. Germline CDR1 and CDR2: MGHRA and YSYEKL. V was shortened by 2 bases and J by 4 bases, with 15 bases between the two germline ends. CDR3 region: CASSQPTGEKGNTIYF. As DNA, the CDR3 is TGCGCCAGCAGCCAACCGACAGGAGAGAAAGGAAACACCATATATTTT.

This CDR3 reads CASSTSRGWTYEQYF. Here the CDR3 DNA reads TGTGCCAGCTCAACCAGTAGGGGCTGGACCTACGAGCAGTACTTC. The V gene is TRBV18, the J gene TRBJ2-7; possible D gene TRBD1, 5 bases. Trimming removed 5 bases at V and 2 bases at J, with 16 bases between. CDR1 is KGHSH, CDR2 LQKENI, per germline. The CDR3 contains 15 residues. The complete variable domain, with remaining parts taken from reference TRBV18 and TRBJ2-7, reads NAGVMQNPRHLVRRRGQEARLRCSPMKGHSHVYWYRQLPEEGLKFMVYLQKENIIDESGMPKERFSAEFPKEGPSILRIQQVVRGDSAAYFCASSTSRGWTYEQYFGPGTRLTVT.